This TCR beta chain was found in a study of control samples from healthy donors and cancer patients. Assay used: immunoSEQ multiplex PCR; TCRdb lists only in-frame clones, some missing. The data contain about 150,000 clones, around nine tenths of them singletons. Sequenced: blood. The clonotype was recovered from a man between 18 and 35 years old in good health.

CDR3 sequence (DNA): TGTGCCAGCAGCTTATCGGGGGGAGCAGATACGCAGTATTTT. Its translation is CASSLSGGADTQYF. V gene TRBV7-8 combines with J gene TRBJ2-3, with 7 bases aligning to TRBD2. CDR1 and CDR2 from the germline V gene are SGHVS and FQNEAQ. This CDR3 comprises 14 residues. The J segment lost 4 bases and the V segment lost 2 bases, leaving 3 bases of the junction unmatched. Full variable domain (rest looked up from reference TRBV7-8 and TRBJ2-3): GAGVSQSPRYKVAKRGQDVALRCDPISGHVSLFWYQQALGQGPEFLTYFQNEAQLDKSGLPSDRFFAERPEGSVSTLKIQRTQQEDSAVYLCASSLSGGADTQYFGPGTRLTVL.